This T cell receptor beta chain stems from a study of T cells in localized non-small cell lung cancer. The CDR3 runs to 13 residues. Germline loops: CDR1 WNHNN, CDR2 SYGVQD (reference sequence). V was cut by 3 bases and J by 6 bases, with 11 bases left in between. Sequencing used immunoSEQ multiplex PCR; TCRdb keeps in-frame clones, though not all of them. Found here are fewer than 40,000 clones, 85% to 90% of them singletons; the top ten hold around 4.2%. This material consisted of peripheral blood, taken before any cancer treatment. The TCR comes from a male donor older than 55 with stage III lung adenocarcinoma. The gene calls are TRBV10-1 and TRBJ1-1; D is perhaps TRBD1 (5 bases). For the CDR3, the DNA is TGCGCCAGCAGTGAAAGGGGACGGCCTGAAGCTTTCTTT. It translates to CASSERGRPEAFF.